This T cell receptor beta chain derives from a study of human T cells and chemical hapten exposure. Time point meaning: patch test 1, 2 weeks after DPC sensitization. Treatment of the sample: therapeutic diphenylcyclopropenone sensitization with weekly scalp DPC. Per the germline V gene, CDR1 is SGHAT and CDR2 is FQNNGV. The ends lost 2 bases at V and 2 bases at J; junction bases unmatched: 6. This CDR3 has 17 residues. This clonotype showed up just a few times. The antigen is undetermined. TCRdb re-called the RACE reads with MiXCR, one entry per CDR3 protein. The sample records 300,000 to 350,000 distinct CDR3 sequences, around 7% being singletons. Study results and caveats: With DPC sensitization, TCRs exceeding 1 in 1000 frequency showed no change. Relative to controls, expanded TCRs formed significantly more large CDR3 similarity clusters.

The genes are TRBV11-2 and TRBJ1-6; 7 nucleotides align to TRBD1. This receptor was identified in a woman between 18 and 29 years old with alopecia areata. Some clones in this sample may be carry-over from other donors' samples. The specimen was whole blood, collected in connection with sensitization to the hapten diphenylcyclopropenone (DPC). The CDR3 sequence is CASSLQNRGTYNSPLHF. CDR3 nucleotides: TGTGCCAGCAGCTTACAAAACAGGGGCACCTATAATTCACCCCTCCACTTT.